These 3 T cell receptor beta chains were sequenced from one sample in a study of cytomegalovirus exposure and HLA in healthy donors. PCR used 60 Vbeta primers and 13 Jbeta primers. Assay: immunoSEQ multiplex PCR; the TCRdb copy retains only in-frame clones and omits some. The data hold around 170,000 clones, with around 72% observed a single time. The sequenced sample consisted of PBMCs. These receptors all stem from a woman aged 40 to 55 in good health and CMV-seropositive.

This chain joins TRBV30 and TRBJ1-1; D is unresolved. Germline-derived CDR1 and CDR2 are GTSNPN and SVGIG (reference sequence). The V end lost 0 bases, the J end lost 11 bases, and 10 bases lay between the germline ends. The CDR3 is 11 amino acids. The CDR3: CAWSVRVEAFF. CDR3 in DNA: TGTGCCTGGAGTGTACGGGTAGAGGCTTTCTTT.

This clone has a handful of counts. CDR3 sequence reads: CASSSVGGVTAEAFF. CDR3 DNA sequence: TGCGCCAGCAGCTCCGTAGGGGGAGTAACTGCTGAAGCTTTCTTT. V is TRBV5-1 and J is TRBJ1-1, with a weak D call TRBD1 (6 bases). V was pared by 3 bases and J by 6 bases, with 18 bases between. The CDR3 spans 15 residues. Germline V gene sequence: CDR1 SGHRS, CDR2 YFSETQ. Supplemented by reference TRBV5-1 and TRBJ1-1, the full variable domain reads KAGVTQTPRYLIKTRGQQVTLSCSPISGHRSVSWYQQTPGQGLQFLFEYFSETQRNKGNFPGRFSGRQFSNSRSEMNVSTLELGDSALYLCASSSVGGVTAEAFFGQGTRLTVV.

The CDR3 loop reads CASSTYPGVGYEQYF. CDR3 nucleotides: TGTGCCAGTAGTACGTATCCAGGCGTCGGCTACGAGCAGTACTTC. This sequence joins TRBV19 and TRBJ2-7; no clear D. The germline gives CDR1 LNHDA, CDR2 SQIVND (reference sequence). V lost 4 bases, J lost 3 bases, and 16 bases lay in between. CDR3 length equals 15 residues.